Presented here are 27 T cell receptor beta chains from one specimen sequenced in a study of lymphopenia after photon versus proton radiotherapy. TCRdb keeps only in-frame clones here, not all; method: immunoSEQ multiplex PCR. The sample holds about 40,000 clones, around 83% seen once. Sequenced here: peripheral blood, sampled from a patient treated with proton-based radiotherapy. The source is a woman in her seventies with pancreatic cancer. Some clones in this sample may be carry-over from other donors' samples.

The chain uses TRBV29-1 and TRBJ2-7, with unresolved D. The CDR3 contains 11 residues. Deletions cut 6 bases from V and 7 bases from J, with 13 bases between. CDR1 is SQVTM, CDR2 ANQGSEA, per germline. The CDR3 sequence is CSVYIGGEQYF. The CDR3 coding sequence is TGCAGCGTCTACATCGGTGGAGAGCAGTACTTC.

CDR3 protein: CASSPPGSPGELFF. CDR3 nucleotides: TGTGCCAGCTCACCACCAGGGTCTCCCGGGGAGCTGTTTTTT. The chain joins TRBV18 to TRBJ2-2; no reliable D call. CDR3 length: 14 residues. The germline gives CDR1 KGHSH, CDR2 LQKENI. The ends were cut back, 0 bases at V and 6 bases at J, with 8 bases in the middle.

The chain links TRBV11-2 to TRBJ1-6; possibly TRBD1 for D (5 bases). Trimming cost V 3 bases and J 5 bases, with 14 bases left between them. This CDR3 has 16 residues. Germline-derived CDR1 and CDR2 are SGHAT and FQNNGV. The CDR3 nucleotides are TGTGCCAGCAGCTTCCACCCCCCAGGGAATAATTCACCCCTCCACTTT. Its protein is CASSFHPPGNNSPLHF.

In DNA form, the CDR3 reads TGTGCCAGCAGATACCAAGAGACCCAGTACTTC. Encoded protein: CASRYQETQYF. The chain employs TRBV27 and TRBJ2-5; unclear D gene. Germline V gene lookup returns CDR1 MNHEY and CDR2 SMNVEV (reference sequence). The CDR3 sequence is 11 residues long. Trimming removed 6 bases from V and 0 bases from J, with 2 bases in between.

The rearrangement links TRBV11-2 to TRBJ2-1; perhaps TRBD2 as D (6 bases). Germline lookup yields CDR1 SGHAT and CDR2 FQNNGV. The CDR3 consists of 15 residues. V was clipped by 2 bases and J by 6 bases, with 14 bases between them. The CDR3, as DNA: TGTGCCAGCAGCTTATTTGCGGGAAGCCCCAATGAGCAGTTCTTC. Its protein product is CASSLFAGSPNEQFF.

This chain links TRBV7-9 with TRBJ2-2; 9 nucleotides agree with TRBD1. The CDR3 sequence is 16 residues long. Germline loops: CDR1 SEHNR, CDR2 FQNEAQ (reference sequence). V gave up 5 bases and J gave up 7 bases; unmatched junction bases: 11. CDR3 residues: CASSAGTGFSIGELFF. CDR3 in DNA: TGTGCCAGCAGCGCCGGGACAGGGTTTTCGATCGGGGAGCTGTTTTTT.

The chain employs TRBV27 and TRBJ2-1; 12 bases agree with TRBD2. CDR3 size: 16 residues. Germline CDR1 is MNHEY and CDR2 is SMNVEV (reference sequence). V shed 3 bases, J shed 7 bases, and the junction held 7 bases outside the gene matches. In DNA form, the CDR3 reads TGTGCCAGCAGTTTCGGGACCGGGACTAGCGGGAATGAGCAGTTCTTC. Its translation: CASSFGTGTSGNEQFF.

J is TRBJ2-2 and V is TRBV18; 12 nucleotides line up with TRBD2. V lost 3 bases to trimming and J lost 5 bases; unmatched junction nucleotides: 4. The CDR3 loop spans 16 amino acids. Germline assignment: CDR1 KGHSH and CDR2 LQKENI. The chain's CDR3 is CASSPRLAGVTGELFF. The CDR3 bases are TGTGCCAGCTCACCTAGACTAGCGGGAGTGACCGGGGAGCTGTTTTTT.

V is TRBV7-9 and J is TRBJ1-1; 8 bases align to TRBD1. CDR1 is SEHNR, CDR2 FQNEAQ, per germline (reference sequence). The CDR3 contains 15 residues. V was pared by 4 bases and J by 3 bases, with 7 bases of the junction left unmatched. This CDR3 reads CASSYNTGGHTEAFF. The DNA for the CDR3 is TGTGCCAGCAGCTACAATACAGGGGGACACACTGAAGCTTTCTTT.

The chain recombines TRBV6-1 with TRBJ2-1; D uncertain. CDR3 length: 15 amino acids. V lost 3 bases, J lost 0 bases, and 9 bases lay in between. Per the germline V gene, CDR1 is MNHNS and CDR2 is SASEGT. DNA of the CDR3: TGTGCCAGCAGTGACCCAGGTTACTCCTACAATGAGCAGTTCTTC. Its protein is CASSDPGYSYNEQFF.

On this clone: This sample also contains other DNA sequences that code for the same CDR3. The chain is built from TRBV25-1 and TRBJ2-5; the D gene is possibly TRBD1 (6 bases). This CDR3 has 15 amino acids. Trimming removed 3 bases at V and 4 bases at J, with 15 bases between. CDR1 MGHDK and CDR2 SYGVNS come from the germline V gene. CDR3 sequence reads: CASSDFYTGIETQYF. In nucleotides, the CDR3 is TGTGCCAGCAGTGACTTCTACACAGGGATAGAGACCCAGTACTTC.

The V gene is TRBV7-3, the J gene TRBJ1-6, with 7 bases matching TRBD1. CDR1 is SGHTA, CDR2 FQGTGA, per germline. V lost 6 bases and J lost 10; bases outside the gene matches: 9. The CDR3 is 14 residues long. The CDR3 here is CASSSNRGGSPLHF. CDR3 nucleotide sequence: TGTGCCAGCAGTTCCAACAGGGGTGGGTCACCCCTCCACTTT.

This clone came up once. This chain links TRBV5-4 with TRBJ2-3, with a tentative D call TRBD2 (5 bases). The CDR3 runs to 15 residues. CDR1 is SGHNT and CDR2 is YYREEE in the germline V gene (reference sequence). V was pared by 4 bases and J by 2 bases, with 14 bases between. CDR3 coding DNA: TGTGCCAGCAGCCTGGACGGGAAATCCACAGATACGCAGTATTTT. Its protein is CASSLDGKSTDTQYF.

In this sample, this clone turned up a few times. The chain employs TRBV30 and TRBJ2-1; D might be TRBD1 (7 bases). Germline loops: CDR1 GTSNPN, CDR2 SVGIG (reference sequence). The V gene lost 8 bases and the J gene lost 0 bases, with 11 bases spanning the gap. The CDR3 contains 13 residues. The CDR3 DNA reads TGTGCCCGCGGGACAGTCTCCTACAATGAGCAGTTCTTC. Its protein is CARGTVSYNEQFF.

The chain joins TRBV4-3 to TRBJ2-2; D not resolved. Germline CDR1 and CDR2: LGHNA and YSLEER. There are 15 residues in the CDR3. V lost 8 bases and J lost 5, with 18 bases in between. The CDR3 bases are TGCGCCAGCTCCGAAAGCTCTTCCCCAACCGGGGAGCTGTTTTTT. This gives the protein CASSESSSPTGELFF.

This clone was seen just once. This rearrangement joins TRBV9 to TRBJ2-7; 9 nucleotides match TRBD2. CDR1 SGDLS and CDR2 YYNGEE come from the germline V gene. The CDR3 runs to 13 residues. Germline trimming cut 5 bases from V and 7 bases from J; bases unmatched to any gene: 7. CDR3 sequence reads: CASSRGAGGEQYF. CDR3 nucleotide sequence: TGTGCCAGCAGTAGAGGGGCGGGAGGGGAGCAGTACTTC.

V and J are TRBV19 and TRBJ2-7; 10 positions agree with TRBD1. Germline CDR1 and CDR2: LNHDA and SQIVND (reference sequence). V dropped 0 bases and J dropped 5; count of bases not matched to a gene: 7. The CDR3 sequence is 16 residues long. CDR3 coding DNA: TGTGCCAGTAGTATAGAAGCCGACAGGGGGCTGGACGAGCAGTACTTC. Its translation is CASSIEADRGLDEQYF.

In this sample, this clone turned up a few times. The V and J genes are TRBV30 and TRBJ1-5; tentatively, D is TRBD1 (6 bases). Germline V gene sequence: CDR1 GTSNPN, CDR2 SVGIG (reference sequence). Trimming stripped 2 bases from V and 3 bases from J, with 14 bases between. The CDR3 sequence is 15 residues long. The CDR3 region is CAWSRGADANQPQHF. The DNA of the CDR3 is TGTGCCTGGAGTCGGGGGGCGGATGCCAATCAGCCCCAGCATTTT.

This chain joins TRBV7-2 and TRBJ2-1; D perhaps matches TRBD2 (5 bases). Trimming cost V 5 bases and J 9 bases, with 11 bases left between them. There are 12 residues in the CDR3. Per germline, CDR1 SGHTA and CDR2 FQGNSA. The CDR3 here is CASSRERAEQFF. The CDR3, as DNA: TGTGCCAGCAGCCGAGAGAGGGCTGAGCAGTTCTTC.

V and J are TRBV27 and TRBJ2-1; 11 nucleotides line up with TRBD2. The germline V gene has CDR1 MNHEY and CDR2 SMNVEV (reference sequence). After removal of 6 bases from V and 4 bases from J, the junction contained 5 bases not matched to a gene. The CDR3 is made up of 15 amino acids. CDR3 nucleotide sequence: TGTGCCAGCAGCACTAGCGGGGGCCCTTACAATGAGCAGTTCTTC. It specifies CASSTSGGPYNEQFF.

This chain connects TRBV19 to TRBJ2-1; 14 bases line up with TRBD2. V gave up 5 bases and J gave up 6 bases; unmatched junction bases: 6. CDR1 is LNHDA, CDR2 SQIVND, per germline (reference sequence). This CDR3 has 16 residues. CDR3: CASSGGLAGVANEQFF. CDR3 bases: TGTGCCAGTAGTGGGGGACTAGCGGGAGTGGCCAATGAGCAGTTCTTC.

The chain links TRBV6-6 to TRBJ1-5; no clear D. CDR3 length equals 15 residues. Germline CDR1 and CDR2: MNHNY and SVGAGI (reference sequence). Trimming shortened V by 6 bases and J by 3 bases, and 15 bases separated the two germline ends. CDR3 nucleotides: TGTGCCAGCAGGCCATCAGCGGAGACCAATCAGCCCCAGCATTTT. The encoded protein is CASRPSAETNQPQHF.

This chain joins TRBV4-2 and TRBJ2-3; TRBD2 matches at 8 bases. The ends lost 1 base at V and 2 bases at J; junction bases unmatched: 5. CDR1 and CDR2 (germline): LGHNA, YNFKEQ. The CDR3 spans 16 residues. Here the CDR3 reads CASSQAPGGPTDTQYF. CDR3 DNA sequence: TGTGCCAGCAGCCAAGCCCCGGGAGGGCCCACAGATACGCAGTATTTT.

The chain links TRBV5-1 to TRBJ1-4; 11 nucleotides align to TRBD1. Germline lookup yields CDR1 SGHRS and CDR2 YFSETQ. V lost 1 base and J lost 5; bases outside the gene matches: 7. The CDR3 is 17 amino acids. The CDR3 loop is CASSLWGTGGVNEKLFF. As DNA, the CDR3 is TGCGCCAGCAGCTTGTGGGGGACAGGGGGTGTAAATGAAAAACTGTTTTTT.

The CDR3 bases are TGTGCCAGCAGCCCACTAGCGGGAGACAACAATGAGCAGTTCTTC. Translating it yields CASSPLAGDNNEQFF. This rearrangement joins TRBV7-9 to TRBJ2-1; TRBD2 matches 11 bases. The V and J ends lost 5 bases and 5 bases, in that order; junction bases with no gene match: 5. The germline V gene encodes CDR1 SEHNR and CDR2 FQNEAQ (reference sequence). This CDR3 spans 15 amino acids.

J is TRBJ2-1 and V is TRBV19; 11 bases fit TRBD2. Per the germline V gene, CDR1 is LNHDA and CDR2 is SQIVND (reference sequence). Trimming removed 3 bases from V and 7 bases from J; junction bases left unmatched: 8. The CDR3 is made up of 16 amino acids. CDR3 nucleotide sequence: TGTGCCAGTAGTATCTACGGGACTAGCGGTTCGAATGAGCAGTTCTTC. It codes for CASSIYGTSGSNEQFF. Variable domain in full (rest from reference TRBV19 and TRBJ2-1): DGGITQSPKYLFRKEGQNVTLSCEQNLNHDAMYWYRQDPGQGLRLIYYSQIVNDFQKGDIAEGYSVSREKKESFPLTVTSAQKNPTAFYLCASSIYGTSGSNEQFFGPGTRLTVL.

Regarding this clone: One end of the junction fails to match germline, which may point to a read error. The V gene is TRBV7-7, the J gene TRBJ2-1; TRBD2 is a possible D gene (6 bases). CDR1 and CDR2 from the germline V gene are SSHAT and FNYEAQ (reference sequence). The CDR3 spans 15 residues. Written as DNA, the CDR3 is TGTGCTAGCAGCCGGGACTTTGCCTCCTACAATGAGCAGTTCTTC. Residues: CASSRDFASYNEQFF.